These 23 T cell receptor beta chains came from one sample sequenced in a study of T cells in Graves' hyperthyroidism and ophthalmopathy. Amplification of TCR beta CDR3 regions used RNA as the template. The HTBI set primed first-round TCR CDR3 RT-PCR. TCRdb reprocessed the multiplex PCR reads with MiXCR, giving one entry per CDR3 protein. This sample has some 350,000 distinct CDR3 sequences, with about 20% found just once. The sample consisted of blood. Every receptor here comes from a woman under 30 with Graves' hyperthyroidism.

This clonotype was counted at least ten times. This chain connects TRBV12-3 or TRBV12-4 to TRBJ1-2; 8 bases align to TRBD1. CDR3 size: 13 residues. V shed 6 bases and J 4 bases; nucleotides not matched to a gene: 4. The CDR3 sequence: CASRTGGSYGYTF. Written as DNA, the CDR3 is TGTGCCAGCAGAACAGGGGGGAGCTATGGCTACACCTTC.

This clonotype was seen repeatedly, ten times or more. This chain connects TRBV25-1 to TRBJ2-7, with 8 bases matching TRBD1. V trimming: 3 bases; J trimming: 1 base; junction bases outside the gene matches: 5. Germline V gives CDR1 MGHDK, CDR2 SYGVNS. CDR3 size: 15 residues. The CDR3 region has the DNA TGTGCCAGCAGTGAGCAGGGGGCTAAATCCTACGAGCAGTACTTC. Protein: CASSEQGAKSYEQYF.

The V gene is TRBV27, the J gene TRBJ2-1; 7 bases align to TRBD2. Losses at the gene ends were 2 bases for V and 8 bases for J; bases not matched to a gene: 3. The CDR3 is 13 amino acids. CDR1 MNHEY and CDR2 SMNVEV come from the germline V gene (reference sequence). The CDR3 spells CASSLKGRDEQFF. Here the CDR3 DNA reads TGTGCCAGCAGTTTAAAAGGGAGGGATGAGCAGTTCTTC.

The chain joins TRBV7-3 to TRBJ1-6, with 7 bases aligning to TRBD1. Germline CDR1 SGHTA, CDR2 FQGTGA. This CDR3 comprises 16 residues. After removal of 4 bases from V and 3 bases from J, the junction contained 6 bases not matched to a gene. CDR3 protein: CASSSQGVGYNSPLHF. The CDR3 nucleotides read TGTGCCAGCAGCTCCCAGGGGGTTGGCTATAATTCACCCCTCCACTTT.

Ten or more counts support this clonotype. This chain links TRBV20-1 with TRBJ2-2, with 7 bases fitting TRBD2. The CDR3 contains 15 residues. V dropped 5 bases and J dropped 4; count of bases not matched to a gene: 10. Germline loops: CDR1 DFQATT, CDR2 SNEGSKA (reference sequence). The CDR3 DNA reads TGCAGTGCTGGGCGGCGGGAGCGGGGCACCGGGGAGCTGTTTTTT. The encoded protein is CSAGRRERGTGELFF.

This clonotype has a count of ten or more. The chain uses TRBV20-1 and TRBJ1-1, with unresolved D. CDR3 length: 12 residues. The germline V gene has CDR1 DFQATT and CDR2 SNEGSKA (reference sequence). Trimming pared 2 bases from V and 6 bases from J, leaving 10 bases between. The CDR3 region is CSARKTTAEAFF. The CDR3, as DNA: TGCAGTGCTAGAAAGACTACAGCTGAAGCTTTCTTT.

Remarks on this clonotype: This may arise from a read error, as a much more abundant clone is one base away. This chain joins TRBV20-1 and TRBJ1-2, with 7 bases identical to TRBD1. Germline assignment: CDR1 DFQATT and CDR2 SNEGSKA (reference sequence). The CDR3 is made up of 14 amino acids. CDR3 in DNA: TGCACTGCTGGGGACTCGACAGGGCAAGAAGGCTACACCTTC. Its translation is CTAGDSTGQEGYTF.

This clonotype was detected only once. Being one base from a much bigger clone, this may be a read error. The genes are TRBV13 and TRBJ1-1; 7 bases match TRBD1. The germline CDR1 and CDR2 sequences are PRHDT and FYEKMQ (reference sequence). This CDR3 region has 17 residues. The CDR3 is CASSTVQGPEENTEALF. In DNA, the CDR3 is TGTGCCAGCAGCACCGTACAGGGGCCGGAGGAGAACACTGAAGCTCTCTTT.

The V and J genes are TRBV20-1 and TRBJ2-3; 10 bases map to TRBD2. The CDR3 is made up of 16 amino acids. Germline loops: CDR1 DFQATT, CDR2 SNEGSKA (reference sequence). The V gene end was trimmed by 0 bases and the J gene end by 4 bases; junction bases not matched to a gene: 7. The CDR3 region is CSARDLASGGPDTQYF. DNA of the CDR3: TGCAGTGCTAGAGATCTCGCTAGCGGGGGACCAGATACGCAGTATTTT.

This clonotype was recorded a few times. The chain has TRBV24-1 and TRBJ2-2; D not certain. V lost 2 bases to trimming and J lost 0 bases, with 3 bases between them. The CDR3 totals 14 residues. CDR1 and CDR2 (germline): KGHDR, SFDVKD. The CDR3 region is CATSDSANTGELFF. For the CDR3, the DNA is TGTGCCACCAGTGATTCAGCGAACACCGGGGAGCTGTTTTTT.

DNA of the CDR3: TGTGCCAGCAGTTCCGGGACGCCGGGGACTGGGGCCAACGTCCTGACTTTC. This sequence encodes CASSSGTPGTGANVLTF. This chain joins TRBV6-5 and TRBJ2-6; D tentatively reads TRBD1 or TRBD2 (5 bases each). Trimming left V 4 bases short and J 2 bases short, with 15 bases between. There are 17 residues in the CDR3. Germline V gene data show CDR1 as MNHEY and CDR2 as SVGAGI.

This clonotype was recorded many times. This chain connects TRBV5-1 to TRBJ1-2; possible D gene TRBD1, 6 bases. CDR1 is SGHRS and CDR2 is YFSETQ in the germline V gene. There are 12 residues in the CDR3. V gave up 3 bases and J gave up 8 bases, with 11 bases separating them. The CDR3: CASSYREDGYTF. Here the CDR3 DNA reads TGCGCCAGCAGCTACAGGGAGGACGGCTACACCTTC. The whole variable domain, filled in from reference TRBV5-1 and TRBJ1-2, reads KAGVTQTPRYLIKTRGQQVTLSCSPISGHRSVSWYQQTPGQGLQFLFEYFSETQRNKGNFPGRFSGRQFSNSRSEMNVSTLELGDSALYLCASSYREDGYTFGSGTRLTVV.

The CDR3 reads CASSSRDLGNQPQHF. CDR3 in DNA: TGTGCCAGCTCATCCAGGGATTTGGGGAATCAGCCCCAGCATTTT. This sequence joins TRBV18 and TRBJ1-5, with D possibly matching TRBD1 (5 bases). Per germline, CDR1 KGHSH and CDR2 LQKENI. The V gene lost 5 bases and the J gene lost 4 bases, with 15 bases spanning the gap. The CDR3 covers 15 residues. The variable domain in full, with the rest retrieved from reference TRBV18 and TRBJ1-5, is NAGVMQNPRHLVRRRGQEARLRCSPMKGHSHVYWYRQLPEEGLKFMVYLQKENIIDESGMPKERFSAEFPKEGPSILRIQQVVRGDSAAYFCASSSRDLGNQPQHFGDGTRLSIL.

This clonotype was detected many times. The chain is built from TRBV5-1 and TRBJ2-2; D ambiguous. Trimming removed 0 bases from V and 2 bases from J, with 11 bases in between. CDR3 size: 16 residues. Germline CDR1 and CDR2: SGHRS and YFSETQ. The CDR3: CASSLESVGNTGELFF. In nucleotides, the CDR3 is TGCGCCAGCAGCTTGGAAAGCGTCGGTAACACCGGGGAGCTGTTTTTT. Full variable domain (outside the CDR3, taken from reference TRBV5-1 and TRBJ2-2): KAGVTQTPRYLIKTRGQQVTLSCSPISGHRSVSWYQQTPGQGLQFLFEYFSETQRNKGNFPGRFSGRQFSNSRSEMNVSTLELGDSALYLCASSLESVGNTGELFFGEGSRLTVL.

This clonotype was seen many times. V usage is TRBV28 and J usage is TRBJ2-5; the D is unclear. The germline V gene has CDR1 MDHEN and CDR2 SYDVKM. The CDR3 has 10 amino acids. With 6 bases removed from V and 2 bases from J, the gap between germline ends came to 1 base. The CDR3 reads CASRQETQYF. The CDR3 nucleotides read TGTGCCAGCAGACAAGAGACCCAGTACTTC.

Of note for this clonotype: At one of its ends the junction is not consistent with the germline gene, which may arise from a read error. The chain is built from TRBV10-3 and TRBJ2-7, with 11 bases identical to TRBD2. The germline V gene encodes CDR1 ENHRY and CDR2 SYGVKD. The CDR3 has 16 residues. In DNA form, the CDR3 reads TGTGTCATCAGTTCCGGGACTAGCGGTAATACCTACGAGCAGTACTTC. Its protein product is CVISSGTSGNTYEQYF.

Many counts were recorded for this clonotype. The chain is built from TRBV5-1 and TRBJ2-2; perhaps TRBD1 as D (6 bases). Germline assignment: CDR1 SGHRS and CDR2 YFSETQ. CDR3 length: 16 residues. The V gene lost 2 bases and the J gene lost 0 bases, with 11 bases spanning the gap. CDR3 in amino acids: CASSLIGTPNTGELFF. DNA for the CDR3: TGCGCCAGCAGCTTAATAGGGACACCGAACACCGGGGAGCTGTTTTTT. The variable domain in full, completed from reference TRBV5-1 and TRBJ2-2, reads KAGVTQTPRYLIKTRGQQVTLSCSPISGHRSVSWYQQTPGQGLQFLFEYFSETQRNKGNFPGRFSGRQFSNSRSEMNVSTLELGDSALYLCASSLIGTPNTGELFFGEGSRLTVL.

This clonotype appeared once. This may be a read error, as it is one base from a much larger clone. The chain combines TRBV6-5 with TRBJ1-6; D gene uncertain. Germline V gives CDR1 MNHEY, CDR2 SVGAGI. Trimming took off 0 bases at V and 10 bases at J, with 16 bases between the two ends. CDR3 size: 16 residues. The CDR3 bases are TGTGCCAGCAGTTACTCGATTTCCGGAACATGGTCACCCCTCCACTTT. Translating it yields CASSYSISGTWSPLHF.

This clonotype was counted many times. J is TRBJ2-2 and V is TRBV27; 8 bases line up with TRBD2. The CDR3 runs 15 residues. The germline V gene has CDR1 MNHEY and CDR2 SMNVEV (reference sequence). Trimming cost V 6 bases and J 2 bases; bases outside gene matches: 5. CDR3 protein: CASSISGVNTGELFF. CDR3 nucleotide sequence: TGTGCCAGCAGCATTAGCGGGGTAAACACCGGGGAGCTGTTTTTT.

This clonotype was observed at least ten times. This chain joins TRBV4-2 and TRBJ1-5; D perhaps matches TRBD1 (5 bases). The germline CDR1 and CDR2 sequences are LGHNA and YNFKEQ. The CDR3 length is 15 residues. V lost 1 base and J 9 bases, leaving 16 bases between the germline ends. The CDR3 DNA sequence: TGTGCCAGCAGCCAAGTTGGGGAGGGGCGTGGGCCCCAGCATTTT. This encodes CASSQVGEGRGPQHF.

This clonotype was detected many times. The J gene is TRBJ1-5, the V gene TRBV12-3 or TRBV12-4, with D possibly TRBD1 on 5 matching bases. This CDR3 has 18 amino acids. V was shortened by 6 bases and J by 0 bases, with 21 bases between the two germline ends. In nucleotides, the CDR3 is TGTGCCAGCAGCCCCCGGGACGCGGGGTCCTATAGCAATCAGCCCCAGCATTTT. It is translated as CASSPRDAGSYSNQPQHF.

Many counts were recorded for this clonotype. V usage is TRBV5-1 and J usage is TRBJ2-7, with D unresolved. Germline-derived CDR1 and CDR2 are SGHRS and YFSETQ. V gave up 0 bases and J gave up 5 bases, with 9 bases separating them. This CDR3 is 13 amino acids long. CDR3 sequence reads: CASSLVGMDEQYF. DNA of the CDR3: TGCGCCAGCAGCTTGGTGGGGATGGACGAGCAGTACTTC.

This clonotype came up a few times. V gene TRBV13 combines with J gene TRBJ2-4, with D tentatively TRBD2 (6 bases). Trimming shortened V by 0 bases and J by 0 bases, and 15 bases separated the two germline ends. The CDR3 totals 18 residues. From germline, CDR1 is PRHDT and CDR2 FYEKMQ (reference sequence). CDR3 sequence: CASSLGRESLIAKNIQYF. DNA of the CDR3: TGTGCCAGCAGCTTAGGCCGGGAGAGCTTAATAGCCAAAAACATTCAGTACTTC.